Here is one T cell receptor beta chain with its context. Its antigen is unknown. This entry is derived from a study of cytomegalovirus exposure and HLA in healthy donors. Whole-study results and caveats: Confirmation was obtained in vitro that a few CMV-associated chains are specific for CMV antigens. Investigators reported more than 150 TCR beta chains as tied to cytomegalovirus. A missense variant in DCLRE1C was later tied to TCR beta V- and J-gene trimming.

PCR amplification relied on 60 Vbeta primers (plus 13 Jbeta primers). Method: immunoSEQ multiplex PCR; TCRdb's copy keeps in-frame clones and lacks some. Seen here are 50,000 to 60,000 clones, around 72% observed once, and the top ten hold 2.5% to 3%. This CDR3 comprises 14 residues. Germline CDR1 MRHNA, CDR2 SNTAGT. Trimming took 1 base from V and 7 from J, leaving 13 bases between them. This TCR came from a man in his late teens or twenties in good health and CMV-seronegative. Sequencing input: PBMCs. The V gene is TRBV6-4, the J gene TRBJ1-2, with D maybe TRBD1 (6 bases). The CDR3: CASSDFLGAGGYTF. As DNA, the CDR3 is TGTGCCAGCAGTGACTTTTTGGGGGCTGGTGGCTACACCTTC.